A selection of T cell receptor beta chains follows, all from one sample in a study of cytotoxic CD8 clonotypes in ibrutinib-treated CLL. Sequenced by immunoSEQ multiplex PCR; TCRdb stores in-frame clones only, minus some. The table has about 200,000 clones, over 55% seen once. The specimen was PBMCs, collected after 24 months of ibrutinib treatment. These receptors all stem from a human donor with chronic lymphocytic leukemia. The CDR3 runs from the conserved cysteine through the conserved F or W. D genes are given only for firm matches. For some rows the clone size is stated as once, few or many, or as a class when expanded; others skip it.

V gene	D gene	clone size	J gene	CDR3 DNA	CDR3 protein
TRBV5-1	TRBD1	-	TRBJ1-1	TGCGCCAGCAGCTTATGGACAGGAACGAACACTGAAGCTTTCTTT	CASSLWTGTNTEAFF
TRBV7-6	TRBD2	-	TRBJ2-3	TGTGCCAGCAGTCTAGCGGGAGGGGAGGGAGATACGCAGTATTTT	CASSLAGGEGDTQYF
TRBV25-1	TRBD1	-	TRBJ1-4	TGTGCCAGCAGACCAGGGACAGGAGGACTGTTTTTT	CASRPGTGGLFF
TRBV30	TRBD2	-	TRBJ2-7	TGTGCCTGGAGTGTGGGGTGGATGGCTAGCGGGAGAGAAGAGCAGTACTTC	CAWSVGWMASGREEQYF
TRBV30	-	-	TRBJ2-5	TGTGCCTGGAGTGTGCAGGGCGAGACCCAGTACTTC	CAWSVQGETQYF
TRBV6-6	-	once	TRBJ1-3	TGTGCCAGCAGTTTATTACAGGGTTTCCCTGGAAACACCATATATTTT	CASSLLQGFPGNTIYF
TRBV5-1	-	-	TRBJ1-1	TGCGCCAGCAGCTTGGTACCCGCGGGGAGGGGCCAGCCAGAAGCTTTCTTT	CASSLVPAGRGQPEAFF
TRBV5-1	-	-	TRBJ2-7	TGCGCCAGCAGCTCAGGGACGGGAACGTACGAGCAGTACTTC	CASSSGTGTYEQYF
TRBV6-6	-	-	TRBJ2-7	TGTGCCAGCAGGCCGCGGATTACCTCCTACGAGCAGTACTTC	CASRPRITSYEQYF
TRBV5-1	-	-	TRBJ2-3	TGCGCCAGCAGCTTGTCGGGGGCGACAGATACGCAGTATTTT	CASSLSGATDTQYF
TRBV13	-	-	TRBJ2-3	TGTGCCAGCAGCTTACGTAGGTTTGAGGTGACTAGCACAGATACGCAGTATTTT	CASSLRRFEVTSTDTQYF
TRBV27	TRBD2	few	TRBJ2-1	TGTGCCAGCAGTCCCCGGCCTGGCGGGGGTGCCTACAATGAGCAGTTCTTC	CASSPRPGGGAYNEQFF
TRBV5-6	-	-	TRBJ2-5	TGTGCCAGCAGCTCGGTGAGGGAACAAGAGACCCAGTACTTC	CASSSVREQETQYF
TRBV12-5	-	-	TRBJ2-1	TGTGCTAGTGGTTTGGTTTTGACCGGGACACGCCAAGGGTACAATGAGCAGTTCTTC	CASGLVLTGTRQGYNEQFF
TRBV15	-	-	TRBJ1-5	TGTGCCACCAGCAGGGTGAGACAGGCATCGAACAATCAGCCCCAGCATTTT	CATSRVRQASNNQPQHF
TRBV10-2	-	-	TRBJ2-7	TGCGCCAGCAGTGAGCCTAGGTCTACCTACGAGCAGTACTTC	CASSEPRSTYEQYF
TRBV6-1	-	few	TRBJ2-7	TGTGCCACCCTATCACGGAGGGACTCCTACGAGCAGTACTTC	CATLSRRDSYEQYF
TRBV30	-	once	TRBJ1-4	TGTGCCTGGAGTGTACTCAGGAATGAAAAACTGTTTTTT	CAWSVLRNEKLFF
TRBV5-4	TRBD1	-	TRBJ1-2	TGTGCCAGCAGCCGCCGGGACAGTAACTATGGCTACACCTTC	CASSRRDSNYGYTF
TRBV15	-	few	TRBJ2-5	TGTGCCACCAGCAGAGATCTCCGGCGGCAAGAGACCCAGTACTTC	CATSRDLRRQETQYF
TRBV7-2	-	once	TRBJ2-5	TGTGCCAGCAGCATTTATGGGGCAGCCCAGACCCAGTACTTC	CASSIYGAAQTQYF
TRBV4-3	-	-	TRBJ1-3	TGCGCCAGCAGCCAAGATTTGGTACGACCACGGGGGAACACCATATATTTT	CASSQDLVRPRGNTIYF
TRBV4-3	-	-	TRBJ1-1	TGCGCCAGCAGCCAAGATTTCATAGTGGCTGAAGCTTTCTTT	CASSQDFIVAEAFF
TRBV28	-	-	TRBJ2-1	TGTGCCAGCAGTTTACTGGGTAATGAGCAGTTCTTC	CASSLLGNEQFF
TRBV25-1	-	few	TRBJ1-5	TGTGCCAGCAGTGGGGGGACTCAGCCCCAGCATTTT	CASSGGTQPQHF
TRBV19	-	-	TRBJ2-3	TGTGCCACCCTTGGACGGAGCACAGATACGCAGTATTTT	CATLGRSTDTQYF
TRBV28	-	-	TRBJ1-5	TGTGCCTCTTCAGGGCTGGCGCAGCCCCAGCATTTT	CASSGLAQPQHF
TRBV9	-	-	TRBJ1-2	TGTGCCAGCAGCGTATTGGCAGTTAACTATGGCTACACCTTC	CASSVLAVNYGYTF
TRBV1	-	-	TRBJ2-1	TGCACCAGCAGCCAAGATTTCCCCACTGCGGCGCGGTACAATGAGCAGTTCTTC	CTSSQDFPTAARYNEQFF
TRBV7-6	-	-	TRBJ2-7	TGTGCCAGCAGCCGCTACGGCGGGAACTACGAGCAGTACTTC	CASSRYGGNYEQYF
TRBV6-1	-	-	TRBJ1-2	TGTGCCAGCATTAGCAGGGACAACTATGGCTACACCTTC	CASISRDNYGYTF
TRBV18	TRBD2	-	TRBJ2-7	TGTGCCAGCTCACCCTCCCGGCAGGGAGGGCCGGGGGAGCAGTACTTC	CASSPSRQGGPGEQYF
TRBV7-7	TRBD2	-	TRBJ2-7	TGTGCCAGCAGCCCGTGGACTAGAGGCGAGCAGTACTTC	CASSPWTRGEQYF
TRBV7-6	TRBD2	-	TRBJ2-2	TGTGCCAGCAGCTTGTCTCCGGGAGGGCAGAACGGGGAGCTGTTTTTT	CASSLSPGGQNGELFF
TRBV28	TRBD1	-	TRBJ2-1	TGTGCCAGCACCCCCCGGGACAGGGGTTCCTACAATGAGCAGTTCTTC	CASTPRDRGSYNEQFF
TRBV2	-	-	TRBJ2-7	TGTGCCAGCAGTGTGCAGGGGTACAAATCCTACGAGCAGTACTTC	CASSVQGYKSYEQYF
TRBV9	-	-	TRBJ1-5	TGTGCCAGCAGCCCGGGCGAGGGGTATCAGCCCCAGCATTTT	CASSPGEGYQPQHF
TRBV20-1	-	once	TRBJ2-5	TGCAGTGCAAGGACAGTCGGGACCCAGTACTTC	CSARTVGTQYF
TRBV5-4	-	-	TRBJ2-7	TGTGCCAGCAGCTTGGTCGGAGCGGGTCGGAACGAGCAGTACTTC	CASSLVGAGRNEQYF
TRBV5-1	-	-	TRBJ2-3	TGCGCCAGCAGCTTCTGGCTAACCGATACGCAGTATTTT	CASSFWLTDTQYF
TRBV4-3	-	-	TRBJ1-4	TGCGCCAGCAGCCACGGGACGTCAACTAATGAAAAACTGTTTTTT	CASSHGTSTNEKLFF
TRBV6-6	TRBD2	-	TRBJ2-7	TGTGCCAGCAGTTCTAGCGGGAGGGCCTACGAGCAGTACTTC	CASSSSGRAYEQYF
TRBV27	TRBD1	-	TRBJ2-1	TGTGCCAGCAGTCGGACAGGGGTCTACAATGAGCAGTTCTTC	CASSRTGVYNEQFF
TRBV10-2	TRBD1	-	TRBJ1-3	TGCGCCAGCAGACAAACAGGGGAGGGCGGAAACACCATATATTTT	CASRQTGEGGNTIYF
TRBV5-1	-	few	TRBJ1-2	TGCGCCAGCAGCTTCGGGACACTATCTAACTATGGCTACACCTTC	CASSFGTLSNYGYTF